This TCR beta chain stems from a study of shared clonotypes between healthy human individuals. Sequenced by immunoSEQ multiplex PCR; TCRdb stores in-frame clones only, minus some. The table has some 1,100,000 clones, roughly 74% seen once. This CDR3 has 15 amino acids. Trimming left V 3 bases short and J 6 bases short, with 17 bases between. The germline gives CDR1 ENHRY, CDR2 SYGVKD. Findings of the study overall: Deeper or shallower sequencing was expected to change how clonotypes are shared among donors.

Both subsets, CD45RA+ naive and CD45RA-negative memory, were split from the CD4+ cells. As for this clone: No antigen is known for it.

The sequence derives from a young man in good health. Some clones in this sample may be carry-over from other donors' samples. The specimen sequenced was memory CD4+ T cells from PBMCs. Subset reported: CD45RA-negative fraction. This sequence joins TRBV10-3 and TRBJ1-2; D perhaps matches TRBD1 (6 bases). CDR3 loop: CAISDRRQESHGYTF. CDR3 bases: TGTGCCATCAGTGACCGCCGACAGGAGTCTCATGGCTACACCTTC.